A selection of T cell receptor beta chains follows, all from one sample in a study of blood T cell repertoires in COVID-19. The data were produced by immunoSEQ multiplex PCR, yet TCRdb's version contains in-frame clones alone and is incomplete. The repertoire holds approximately 350,000 clones, with roughly 90% as singletons. Sequencing input: peripheral blood. The receptors were sampled from a man aged 40-49 years with acute or convalescent COVID-19. CDR3s include the opening cysteine and the closing phenylalanine or tryptophan. A D gene is named only where the DNA matches it firmly. Clone sizes are given selectively: once, few, many, or a class where the clone is expanded.

clone_size j_call d_call v_call cdr3_aa cdr3_nt
NA TRBJ1-2 NA TRBV10-3 CAISDQGSYGYTF TGTGCCATCAGTGATCAGGGATCGTATGGCTACACCTTC
NA TRBJ1-4 NA TRBV12-3/TRBV12-4 CASSLREKLFF TGTGCCAGCAGTTTACGTGAAAAACTGTTTTTT
NA TRBJ2-7 TRBD1 TRBV11-1 CASSPGRGSSYEQYF TGTGCCAGCAGTCCCGGCAGGGGGAGCTCCTACGAGCAGTACTTC
NA TRBJ2-5 NA TRBV7-3 CASSGGYQETQYF TGTGCCAGCAGCGGGGGCTACCAAGAGACCCAGTACTTC
NA TRBJ1-1 NA TRBV5-1 CASSLGGGGTEAFF TGCGCCAGCAGCCTCGGCGGGGGTGGAACTGAAGCTTTCTTT
NA TRBJ1-2 TRBD1 TRBV28 CASSGRTGLGYGYTF TGTGCCAGCAGCGGACGGACAGGGCTGGGCTATGGCTACACCTTC
few TRBJ2-6 NA TRBV3-1/TRBV3-2 CASTQRNSGANVLTF TGTGCCAGCACCCAGAGGAACTCTGGGGCCAACGTCCTGACTTTC
NA TRBJ2-1 TRBD1 TRBV5-1 CASSSGTGGSYNEQFF TGCGCCAGCAGCTCCGGGACAGGGGGATCCTACAATGAGCAGTTCTTC
NA TRBJ1-4 TRBD1 TRBV5-1 CASSFSGTGGNEKLFF TGCGCCAGCAGCTTCTCCGGGACAGGGGGCAACGAAAAACTGTTTTTT
NA TRBJ1-4 TRBD1 TRBV28 CASSPPGTGRNEKLFF TGTGCCAGCAGTCCACCAGGGACAGGAAGAAATGAAAAACTGTTTTTT
NA TRBJ2-2 TRBD2 TRBV5-1 CASTLVAGGGTGELFF TGCGCCAGCACACTAGTCGCGGGAGGCGGTACCGGGGAGCTGTTTTTT
NA TRBJ2-3 NA TRBV10-3 CAIRGGTALTDTQYF TGTGCCATCAGAGGGGGGACAGCTCTCACAGATACGCAGTATTTT
once TRBJ2-1 TRBD2 TRBV24-1 CATSGGTSGLNEQFF TGTGCCACCAGTGGTGGGACTAGCGGACTCAATGAGCAGTTCTTC
NA TRBJ1-2 TRBD1 TRBV29-1 CSVPRQGGSTF TGCAGCGTGCCCAGACAGGGGGGTTCCACCTTC
NA TRBJ1-5 NA TRBV19 CASSIGPQGWQPQHF TGTGCCAGTAGTATAGGGCCACAGGGTTGGCAGCCCCAGCATTTT
NA TRBJ1-2 TRBD1 TRBV15 CATSPRDRVDGYTF TGTGCCACCAGCCCGAGGGACAGGGTGGATGGCTACACCTTC
few TRBJ1-1 NA TRBV11-2 CASSKLTGSNTEAFF TGTGCCAGCAGCAAATTGACGGGATCGAACACTGAAGCTTTCTTT
NA TRBJ2-3 NA TRBV11-2 CASTPIGTVTDTQYF TGTGCCAGCACCCCAATAGGCACAGTCACAGATACGCAGTATTTT
NA TRBJ2-3 TRBD2 TRBV9 CASSGTSGGTDTQYF TGTGCCAGCAGCGGGACTAGCGGAGGCACAGATACGCAGTATTTT
NA TRBJ2-5 TRBD1 TRBV12-3/TRBV12-4 CASSATGGETQYF TGTGCCAGCAGCGCTACAGGGGGGGAGACCCAGTACTTC
NA TRBJ1-1 TRBD1 TRBV2 CASSEAGTGKWIAFF TGTGCCAGCAGTGAAGCCGGGACAGGGAAATGGATTGCTTTCTTT
NA TRBJ2-7 NA TRBV5-1 CASSFLDSLYEQYF TGCGCCAGCAGCTTCCTGGACAGCCTTTACGAGCAGTACTTC
NA TRBJ2-5 TRBD2 TRBV18 CASSSTFQASGDLTQYF TGTGCCAGCTCATCCACCTTCCAGGCTAGCGGAGATTTGACCCAGTACTTC
NA TRBJ2-5 NA TRBV28 CASSSQRGTQYF TGTGCCAGCAGTTCTCAAAGGGGGACCCAGTACTTC
NA TRBJ1-2 TRBD1 TRBV6-5 CASSYSTGGAGYGYTF TGTGCCAGCAGTTACTCCACAGGGGGCGCGGGGTATGGCTACACCTTC
NA TRBJ2-3 TRBD1 TRBV2 CASSEDRGRDTQYF TGTGCCAGCAGTGAAGACAGGGGAAGAGATACGCAGTATTTT
NA TRBJ1-1 NA TRBV5-1 CASSLDGGATNTEAFF TGCGCCAGCAGCTTGGATGGGGGCGCGACGAACACTGAAGCTTTCTTT
NA TRBJ1-5 NA TRBV6-6 CASSLGTSNNQPQHF TGTGCCAGCAGCCTCGGGACTTCTAACAATCAGCCCCAGCATTTT
NA TRBJ2-1 NA TRBV10-3 CAISESGSWENEQFF TGTGCCATCAGTGAGTCGGGCTCTTGGGAGAATGAGCAGTTCTTC
NA TRBJ2-3 TRBD2 TRBV7-9 CASSLNSGSVADTQYF TGTGCCAGCAGCTTAAACAGCGGGAGCGTGGCAGATACGCAGTATTTT
NA TRBJ2-5 TRBD2 TRBV27 CASSLSNPSGGYGTQYF TGTGCCAGCAGTTTATCAAACCCTAGCGGGGGATACGGGACCCAGTACTTC
few TRBJ1-2 NA TRBV14 CASSQDVRGSYGYTF TGTGCCAGCAGCCAAGATGTACGGGGGAGCTATGGCTACACCTTC
NA TRBJ1-3 NA TRBV6-8 CASPQGGGGNTIYF TGTGCCTCACCCCAGGGAGGGGGGGGAAACACCATATATTTT
NA TRBJ1-1 NA TRBV6-2/TRBV6-3 CASSYSAVEAFF TGTGCCAGCAGTTACTCGGCGGTCGAAGCTTTCTTT
NA TRBJ2-3 NA TRBV4-1 CASSQSPGGRPSTDTQYF TGCGCCAGCAGCCAATCCCCAGGGGGGAGGCCTAGCACAGATACGCAGTATTTT